These 21 T cell receptor beta chains came from one sample sequenced in a study of cytotoxic CD8 clonotypes in ibrutinib-treated CLL. Sequencing used immunoSEQ multiplex PCR; TCRdb keeps in-frame clones, though not all of them. The sample contains 52,000 or so clones, roughly 85% of which appear only once. Sequencing was performed on PBMCs, taken after 24 months of ibrutinib treatment. The receptors were gathered from a human donor with chronic lymphocytic leukemia.

The chain combines TRBV7-2 with TRBJ2-7; TRBD1 aligns across 8 bases. Germline assignment: CDR1 SGHTA and CDR2 FQGNSA. This CDR3 is built from 14 residues. J was trimmed by 3 bases and V by 5 bases; bases with no gene match: 6. The CDR3 DNA reads TGTGCCAGCAGCGTAGGACAGGGTGTCTACGAGCAGTACTTC. This codes for CASSVGQGVYEQYF.

The chain carries TRBV18 and TRBJ1-5; D not resolved. The CDR3 spans 13 residues. Germline V lookup: CDR1 KGHSH, CDR2 LQKENI. V lost 3 bases, J lost 4 bases, and 7 bases lay in between. The CDR3 is CASSPDMNQPQHF. The DNA of the CDR3 is TGTGCCAGCTCACCCGACATGAATCAGCCCCAGCATTTT.

This clone is judged medium-sized. The rearrangement joins TRBV19 to TRBJ1-2; 8 nucleotides agree with TRBD1. J lost 8 bases, V lost 7 bases, and 9 bases had no gene match. CDR1 LNHDA and CDR2 SQIVND come from the germline V gene (reference sequence). CDR3 length: 13 amino acids. The CDR3 region is CASNFDRGAGYTF. The CDR3 DNA is TGTGCCAGTAACTTCGACAGGGGTGCCGGCTACACCTTC.

By sample share, this clone is medium-sized (0.01 to 0.1%). The rearrangement links TRBV2 to TRBJ2-1, with a weak D call TRBD1 (5 bases). The V gene lost 6 bases and the J gene lost 5 bases, with 5 bases spanning the gap. Germline CDR1 SNHLY, CDR2 FYNNEI. CDR3 size: 11 residues. In nucleotides, the CDR3 is TGTGCCAGCAGAGGGGACAATGAGCAGTTCTTC. Translating gives CASRGDNEQFF.

The chain is built from TRBV6-6 and TRBJ1-1; a weak D match, TRBD1 (5 bases). Germline CDR1 reads MNHNY; CDR2 reads SVGAGI (reference sequence). The CDR3 loop spans 14 amino acids. V lost 7 bases and J lost 1, with 13 bases in between. In DNA, the CDR3 is TGTGCCAGCAAAGGGGCGGGAGGGAACACTGAAGCTTTCTTT. Residues: CASKGAGGNTEAFF.

This chain connects TRBV14 to TRBJ1-2; possibly TRBD1 for D (6 bases). The length of the CDR3 is 18 residues. The germline V and J ends were trimmed by 1 base and 1 base, with 19 bases remaining between them. Germline values: CDR1 SGHDN, CDR2 FVKESK. The CDR3 protein is CASSQGETGPSSNYGYTF. CDR3 nucleotide sequence: TGTGCCAGCAGCCAAGGGGAAACAGGGCCTTCGAGTAACTATGGCTACACCTTC.

J is TRBJ1-3 and V is TRBV5-8; 7 bases fit TRBD1. This CDR3 spans 15 amino acids. Germline CDR1 and CDR2: SGHTS and YDEGEE. With 3 bases clipped from V and 2 bases from J, the junction kept 5 bases outside the gene matches. The chain's CDR3 is CASSSGTVAGNTIYF. The CDR3 coding sequence is TGTGCCAGCAGCTCCGGGACAGTAGCTGGAAACACCATATATTTT. Full variable domain (outside the CDR3, taken from reference TRBV5-8 and TRBJ1-3): EAGVTQSPTHLIKTRGQQATLRCSPISGHTSVYWYQQALGLGLQFLLWYDEGEERNRGNFPPRFSGRQFPNYSSELNVNALELEDSALYLCASSSGTVAGNTIYFGEGSWLTVV.

The genes are TRBV10-3 and TRBJ1-2; the D is unclear. CDR3 length: 13 amino acids. Deletions cut 6 bases from V and 2 bases from J, with 10 bases between. Germline CDR1 is ENHRY and CDR2 is SYGVKD. Written as DNA, the CDR3 is TGTGCCATCAGAGAGGGAAGAAACTATGGCTACACCTTC. This translates into CAIREGRNYGYTF.

The chain combines TRBV11-3 with TRBJ2-3; D is uncertain. The ends were cut back, 5 bases at V and 2 bases at J, with 14 bases in the middle. Germline CDR1 and CDR2: SGHNT and YENEEA. The CDR3 runs to 15 residues. CDR3 DNA sequence: TGTGCCAGCAGCCCCGGGTTTAGCCCCACAGATACGCAGTATTTT. It encodes CASSPGFSPTDTQYF. Complete variable domain (other parts from reference TRBV11-3 and TRBJ2-3): EAGVVQSPRYKIIEKKQPVAFWCNPISGHNTLYWYLQNLGQGPELLIRYENEEAVDDSQLPKDRFSAERLKGVDSTLKIQPAELGDSAVYLCASSPGFSPTDTQYFGPGTRLTVL.

The chain is built from TRBV27 and TRBJ2-7; 11 nucleotides agree with TRBD1. This CDR3 contains 14 residues. Germline CDR1 and CDR2: MNHEY and SMNVEV (reference sequence). V was pared by 6 bases and J by 6 bases, with 7 bases of the junction left unmatched. The CDR3 DNA follows: TGTGCCAGCAGCCGGGGACAGGGGGGATTCGAGCAGTACTTC. Its protein product is CASSRGQGGFEQYF.

V and J are TRBV4-3 and TRBJ2-1, with D hard to call. This CDR3 spans 15 amino acids. Germline V gives CDR1 LGHNA, CDR2 YSLEER. Trimming shortened V by 4 bases and J by 5 bases, and 15 bases separated the two germline ends. Here the CDR3 DNA reads TGCGCCAGCAGCCCGAACAGCTTGGGGAACAATGAGCAGTTCTTC. This encodes CASSPNSLGNNEQFF.

The J gene is TRBJ2-3, the V gene TRBV7-2; TRBD2 matches 10 bases. CDR3 length: 17 residues. J lost 2 bases, V lost 2 bases, and 7 bases had no gene match. Germline V gene lookup returns CDR1 SGHTA and CDR2 FQGNSA. In DNA, the CDR3 is TGTGCCAGCAGCTTAATCGGGACTAGCGACCTCACAGATACGCAGTATTTT. This gives the protein CASSLIGTSDLTDTQYF.

The rearrangement links TRBV7-2 to TRBJ2-5, with 8 bases identical to TRBD2. The CDR3 runs 13 residues. Germline V gives CDR1 SGHTA, CDR2 FQGNSA. The ends lost 4 bases at V and 7 bases at J; junction bases unmatched: 5. The CDR3 spells CASSSTSVGTQYF. The CDR3 DNA reads TGTGCCAGCAGCTCGACTAGCGTCGGGACCCAGTACTTC.

The chain has TRBV6-5 and TRBJ1-5, with a weak D call TRBD1 (5 bases). The CDR3 has 14 residues. Trimming removed 5 bases at V and 3 bases at J, with 11 bases between. CDR1 MNHEY and CDR2 SVGAGI come from the germline V gene. DNA for the CDR3: TGTGCCAGCAGTGATCAGGGTGTCAATCAGCCCCAGCATTTT. It translates to CASSDQGVNQPQHF.

V and J are TRBV7-8 and TRBJ1-1; D gene ambiguous. Germline V gene lookup returns CDR1 SGHVS and CDR2 FQNEAQ. V gave up 2 bases and J gave up 1 base, with 14 bases separating them. This CDR3 comprises 16 residues. The CDR3 sequence is CASSLSVAPGNTEAFF. CDR3 DNA sequence: TGTGCCAGCAGCTTAAGCGTCGCACCTGGGAACACTGAAGCTTTCTTT. Full variable domain (remainder filled in from reference TRBV7-8 and TRBJ1-1): GAGVSQSPRYKVAKRGQDVALRCDPISGHVSLFWYQQALGQGPEFLTYFQNEAQLDKSGLPSDRFFAERPEGSVSTLKIQRTQQEDSAVYLCASSLSVAPGNTEAFFGQGTRLTVV.

The rearrangement joins TRBV20-1 to TRBJ2-3; D ambiguous. Germline values: CDR1 DFQATT, CDR2 SNEGSKA (reference sequence). This CDR3 is 11 amino acids long. The CDR3 nucleotides are TGCAGCGGGCTGAGTACAGATACGCAGTATTTT. Translation: CSGLSTDTQYF.

The chain has TRBV7-2 and TRBJ2-1, with D perhaps being TRBD1 or TRBD2 (5 bases each). The ends were cut back, 2 bases at V and 14 bases at J, with 13 bases in the middle. Germline CDR1 and CDR2: SGHTA and FQGNSA. The CDR3 loop spans 12 amino acids. CDR3 in DNA: TGTGCCAGCAGCTTAATCAGGGCGGGCAAGTTCTTC. It codes for CASSLIRAGKFF. Together with reference TRBV7-2 and TRBJ2-1, the CDR3 gives the full variable domain: GAGVSQSPSNKVTEKGKDVELRCDPISGHTALYWYRQSLGQGLEFLIYFQGNSAPDKSGLPSDRFSAERTGGSVSTLTIQRTQQEDSAVYLCASSLIRAGKFFGPGTRLTVL.

Only a few counts were recorded for this clone. The chain has TRBV4-1 and TRBJ1-6; D is possibly TRBD1 (6 bases). This CDR3 spans 18 amino acids. Trimming cost V 2 bases and J 7 bases, with 21 bases left between them. Looked up from germline, CDR1 is MGHRA and CDR2 is YSYEKL. The CDR3 nucleotides read TGCGCCAGCAGCCAAATTGACAGGAGAGTTCGGAGAAATTCACCCCTCCACTTT. Amino acids: CASSQIDRRVRRNSPLHF.

This clone came up a few times. The rearrangement uses TRBV12-5 and TRBJ2-4; 7 nucleotides line up with TRBD1. CDR1 and CDR2 from the germline V gene are LGHNT and FRNRAP. V lost 0 bases to trimming and J lost 9 bases; unmatched junction nucleotides: 8. The CDR3 is 15 residues long. Here the CDR3 DNA reads TGTGCTAGTGGTTTGGTAATCTCGGGACAGATCATTCAGTACTTC. Translation: CASGLVISGQIIQYF.

This sequence joins TRBV2 and TRBJ2-7, with a possible D match to TRBD2 (6 bases). Germline V gene sequence: CDR1 SNHLY, CDR2 FYNNEI. V lost 6 bases to trimming and J lost 3 bases, with 12 bases between them. The CDR3 is 13 residues long. The CDR3 region has the DNA TGTGCCAGCAGGGGGGGACCTCACTACGAGCAGTACTTC. Its protein product is CASRGGPHYEQYF.

The J gene is TRBJ2-1, the V gene TRBV7-3, with 13 bases identical to TRBD2. Germline V lookup: CDR1 SGHTA, CDR2 FQGTGA. The trim removed 5 bases at V and 10 bases at J, leaving 2 bases unmatched. This CDR3 is built from 13 residues. CDR3 sequence reads: CASSEGLAGEQFF. The CDR3 DNA sequence: TGTGCCAGCAGCGAGGGACTAGCGGGAGAGCAGTTCTTC.